This T cell receptor (beta chain) was sequenced for a study of CD8+CD57+ T cells in acquired aplastic anemia. Investigators profiled TCR beta VDJ and CDR3 from genomic DNA template. One entry per CDR3 protein results from TCRdb running MiXCR on the reads. The table shows some 200,000 distinct CDR3 sequences, with 30% to 40% occurring only once. CDR1 and CDR2 from the germline V gene are LNHDA and SQIVND (reference sequence). The CDR3 totals 15 residues. This chain uses TRBV19 with TRBJ2-5, with TRBD1 identical over 8 bases. The receptor comes from a human donor in good health, serving as a control. Sequencing was carried out using sorted CD4+, CD8+, or CD8+CD57+ T cells (not recorded which) from PBMCs. For the CDR3, the DNA is TGTCACAGTGCTATTTCAGGGGGCATTAGGGAGACCCAGTACTTC. Protein: CHSAISGGIRETQYF.